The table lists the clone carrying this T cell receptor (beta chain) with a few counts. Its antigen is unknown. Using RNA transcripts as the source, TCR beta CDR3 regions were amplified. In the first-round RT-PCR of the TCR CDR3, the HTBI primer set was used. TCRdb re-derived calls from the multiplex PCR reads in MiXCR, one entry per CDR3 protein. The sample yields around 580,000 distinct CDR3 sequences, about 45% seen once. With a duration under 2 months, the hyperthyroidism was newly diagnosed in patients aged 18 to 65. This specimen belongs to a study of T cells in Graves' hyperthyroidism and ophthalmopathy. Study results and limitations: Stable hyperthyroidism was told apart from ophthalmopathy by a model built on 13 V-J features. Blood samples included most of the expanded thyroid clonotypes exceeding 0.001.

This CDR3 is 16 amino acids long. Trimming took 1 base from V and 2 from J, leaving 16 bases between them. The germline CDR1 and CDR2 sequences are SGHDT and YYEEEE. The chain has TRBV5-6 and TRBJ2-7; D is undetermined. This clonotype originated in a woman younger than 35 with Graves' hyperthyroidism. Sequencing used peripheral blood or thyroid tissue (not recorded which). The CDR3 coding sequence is TGTGCCAGCAGCTTGAATAAGCGACCCCCCCCCTACGAGCAGTACTTC. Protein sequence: CASSLNKRPPPYEQYF.